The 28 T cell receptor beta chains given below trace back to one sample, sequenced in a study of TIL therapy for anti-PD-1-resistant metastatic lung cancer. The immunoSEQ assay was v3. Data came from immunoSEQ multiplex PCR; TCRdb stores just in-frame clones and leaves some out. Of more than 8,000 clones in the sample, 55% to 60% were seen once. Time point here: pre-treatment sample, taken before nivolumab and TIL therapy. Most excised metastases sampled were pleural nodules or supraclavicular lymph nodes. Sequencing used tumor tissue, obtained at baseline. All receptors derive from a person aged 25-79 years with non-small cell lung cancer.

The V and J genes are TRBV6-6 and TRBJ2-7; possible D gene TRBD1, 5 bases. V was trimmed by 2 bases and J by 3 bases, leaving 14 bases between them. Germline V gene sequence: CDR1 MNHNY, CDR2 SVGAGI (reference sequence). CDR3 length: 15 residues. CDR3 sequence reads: CASSYVQGRGYEQYF. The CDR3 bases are TGTGCCAGCAGTTACGTCCAGGGTAGGGGCTACGAGCAGTACTTC.

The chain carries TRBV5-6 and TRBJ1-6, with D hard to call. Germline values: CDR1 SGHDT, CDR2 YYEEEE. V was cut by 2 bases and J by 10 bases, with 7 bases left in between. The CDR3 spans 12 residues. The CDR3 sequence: CASSLRESPLHF. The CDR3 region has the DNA TGTGCCAGCAGCTTACGGGAATCACCCCTCCACTTT.

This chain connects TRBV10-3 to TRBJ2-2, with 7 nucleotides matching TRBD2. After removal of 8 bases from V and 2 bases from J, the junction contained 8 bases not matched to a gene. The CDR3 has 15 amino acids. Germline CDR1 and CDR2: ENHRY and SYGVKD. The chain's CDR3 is CAIWAPSGNTGELFF. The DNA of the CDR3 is TGTGCCATCTGGGCGCCTAGCGGAAACACCGGGGAGCTGTTTTTT.

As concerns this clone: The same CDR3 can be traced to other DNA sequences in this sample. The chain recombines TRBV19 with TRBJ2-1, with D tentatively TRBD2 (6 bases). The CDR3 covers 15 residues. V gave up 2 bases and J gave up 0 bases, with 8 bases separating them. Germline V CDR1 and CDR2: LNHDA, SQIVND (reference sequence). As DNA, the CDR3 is TGTGCCAGTAGTATAAACGGGGGCTCCTACAATGAGCAGTTCTTC. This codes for CASSINGGSYNEQFF.

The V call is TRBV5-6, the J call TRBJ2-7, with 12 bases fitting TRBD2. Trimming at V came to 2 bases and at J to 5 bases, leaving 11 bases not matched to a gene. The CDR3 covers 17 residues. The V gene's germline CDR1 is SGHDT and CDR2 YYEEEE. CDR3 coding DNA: TGTGCCAGCAGCTTAAGGACTAGCGGGGCCAACCCCCACGAGCAGTACTTC. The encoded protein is CASSLRTSGANPHEQYF.

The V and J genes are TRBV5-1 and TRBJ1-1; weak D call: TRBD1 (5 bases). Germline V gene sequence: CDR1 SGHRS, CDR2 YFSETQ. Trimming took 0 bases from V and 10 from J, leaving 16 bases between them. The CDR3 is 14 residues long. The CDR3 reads CASSLGEAGGTAFF. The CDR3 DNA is TGCGCCAGCAGCTTGGGAGAGGCGGGAGGGACAGCTTTCTTT.

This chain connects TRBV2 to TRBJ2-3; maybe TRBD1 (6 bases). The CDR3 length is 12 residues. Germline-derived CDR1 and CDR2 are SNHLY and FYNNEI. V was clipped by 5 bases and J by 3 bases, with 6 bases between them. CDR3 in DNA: TGTGCCAGCAGTACAGGGACAGATACGCAGTATTTT. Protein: CASSTGTDTQYF.

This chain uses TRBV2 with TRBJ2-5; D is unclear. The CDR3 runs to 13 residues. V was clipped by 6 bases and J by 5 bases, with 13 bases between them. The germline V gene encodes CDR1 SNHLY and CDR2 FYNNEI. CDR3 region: CASRTYRRETQYF. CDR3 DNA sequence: TGTGCCAGCAGGACTTACAGAAGGGAGACCCAGTACTTC.

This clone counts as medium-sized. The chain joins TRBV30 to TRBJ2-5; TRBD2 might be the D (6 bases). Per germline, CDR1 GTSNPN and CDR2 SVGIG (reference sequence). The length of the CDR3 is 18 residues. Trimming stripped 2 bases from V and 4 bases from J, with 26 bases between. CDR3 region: CAWSTLTSFSGSVETQYF. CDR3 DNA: TGTGCCTGGAGTACCCTGACGTCGTTCTCCGGGAGTGTAGAGACCCAGTACTTC. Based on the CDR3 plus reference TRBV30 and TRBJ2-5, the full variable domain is SQTIHQWPATLVQPVGSPLSLECTVEGTSNPNLYWYRQAAGRGLQLLFYSVGIGQISSEVPQNLSASRPQDRQFILSSKKLLLSDSGFYLCAWSTLTSFSGSVETQYFGPGTRLLVL.

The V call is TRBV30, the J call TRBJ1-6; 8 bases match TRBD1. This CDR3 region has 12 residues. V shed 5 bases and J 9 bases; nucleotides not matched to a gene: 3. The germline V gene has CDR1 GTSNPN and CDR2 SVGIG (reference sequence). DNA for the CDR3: TGTGCCTGGGACAGGGGATTTTCACCCCTCCACTTT. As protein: CAWDRGFSPLHF.

CDR3 loop: CASSVGADSTDTQYF. The CDR3 DNA reads as TGTGCCAGCAGCGTAGGGGCGGACTCCACAGATACGCAGTATTTT. V is TRBV9 and J is TRBJ2-3; D may be TRBD2 (5 bases). Germline CDR1 and CDR2: SGDLS and YYNGEE. The CDR3 contains 15 residues. Trimming removed 0 bases from V and 2 bases from J, with 10 bases in between.

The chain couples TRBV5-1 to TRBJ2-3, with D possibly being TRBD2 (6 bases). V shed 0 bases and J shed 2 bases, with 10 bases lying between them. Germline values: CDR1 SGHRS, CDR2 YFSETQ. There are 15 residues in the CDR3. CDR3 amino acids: CASSLALDYTDTQYF. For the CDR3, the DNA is TGCGCCAGCAGCTTGGCCCTGGACTACACAGATACGCAGTATTTT.

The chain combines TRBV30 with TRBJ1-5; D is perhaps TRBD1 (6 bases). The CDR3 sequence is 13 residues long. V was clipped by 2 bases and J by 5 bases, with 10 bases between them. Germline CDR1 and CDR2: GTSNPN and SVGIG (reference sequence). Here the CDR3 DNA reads TGTGCCTGGAGTTCAGGGGCTGATCAGCCCCAGCATTTT. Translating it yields CAWSSGADQPQHF. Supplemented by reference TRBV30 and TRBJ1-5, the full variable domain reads SQTIHQWPATLVQPVGSPLSLECTVEGTSNPNLYWYRQAAGRGLQLLFYSVGIGQISSEVPQNLSASRPQDRQFILSSKKLLLSDSGFYLCAWSSGADQPQHFGDGTRLSIL.

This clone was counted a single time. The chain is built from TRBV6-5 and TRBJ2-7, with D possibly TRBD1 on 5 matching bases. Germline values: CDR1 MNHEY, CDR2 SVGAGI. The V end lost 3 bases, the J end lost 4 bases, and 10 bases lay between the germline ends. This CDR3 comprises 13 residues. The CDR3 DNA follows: TGTGCCAGCAGTTATCAAAAGGGGTACGAGCAGTACTTC. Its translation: CASSYQKGYEQYF.

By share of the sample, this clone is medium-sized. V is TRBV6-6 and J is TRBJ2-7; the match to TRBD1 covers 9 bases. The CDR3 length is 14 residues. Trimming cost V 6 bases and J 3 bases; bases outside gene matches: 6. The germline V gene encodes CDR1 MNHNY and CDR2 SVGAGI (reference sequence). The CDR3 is CASRSPGQGYEQYF. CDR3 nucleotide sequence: TGTGCCAGCAGGTCCCCGGGACAGGGCTACGAGCAGTACTTC.

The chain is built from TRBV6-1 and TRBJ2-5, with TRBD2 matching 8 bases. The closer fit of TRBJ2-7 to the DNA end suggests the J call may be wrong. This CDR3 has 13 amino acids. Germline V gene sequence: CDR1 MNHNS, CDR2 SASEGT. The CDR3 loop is CASNRAGAGEQYF. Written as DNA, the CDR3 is TGTGCCAGCAACCGAGCGGGGGCAGGCGAGCAGTACTTC.

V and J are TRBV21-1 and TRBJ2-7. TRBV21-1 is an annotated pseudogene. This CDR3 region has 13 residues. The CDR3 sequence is CAITRGTTHEQYF. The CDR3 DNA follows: TGTGCCATCACGAGAGGGACGACCCACGAGCAGTACTTC.

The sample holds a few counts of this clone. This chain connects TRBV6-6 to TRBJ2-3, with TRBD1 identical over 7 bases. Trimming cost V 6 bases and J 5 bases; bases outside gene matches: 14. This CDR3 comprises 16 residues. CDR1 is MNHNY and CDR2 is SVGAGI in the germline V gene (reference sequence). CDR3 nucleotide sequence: TGTGCCAGCAGACCTACTCAAACAGGGGTGGAAGATACGCAGTATTTT. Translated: CASRPTQTGVEDTQYF.

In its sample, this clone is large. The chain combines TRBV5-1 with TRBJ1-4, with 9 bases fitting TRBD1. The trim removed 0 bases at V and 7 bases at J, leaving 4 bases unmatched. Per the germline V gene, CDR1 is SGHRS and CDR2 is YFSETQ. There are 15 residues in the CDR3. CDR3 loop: CASSLVGQGGEKLFF. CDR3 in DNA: TGCGCCAGCAGCTTGGTGGGACAGGGTGGTGAAAAACTGTTTTTT.

The CDR3 is CASSTPGNYGYTF. The CDR3 DNA sequence: TGTGCCAGCAGTACGCCAGGGAACTATGGCTACACCTTC. V gene TRBV6-5 combines with J gene TRBJ1-2; D is possibly TRBD1 (5 bases). Germline V lookup: CDR1 MNHEY, CDR2 SVGAGI. The CDR3 sequence is 13 residues long. V dropped 5 bases and J dropped 2 bases, with 9 bases sitting between them.

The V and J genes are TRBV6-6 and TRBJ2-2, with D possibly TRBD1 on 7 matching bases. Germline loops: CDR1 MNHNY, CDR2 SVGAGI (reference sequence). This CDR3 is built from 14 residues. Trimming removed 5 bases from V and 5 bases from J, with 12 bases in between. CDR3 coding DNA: TGTGCCAGCAGTCGGAGGGGGCAAACCGGGGAGCTGTTTTTT. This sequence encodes CASSRRGQTGELFF.

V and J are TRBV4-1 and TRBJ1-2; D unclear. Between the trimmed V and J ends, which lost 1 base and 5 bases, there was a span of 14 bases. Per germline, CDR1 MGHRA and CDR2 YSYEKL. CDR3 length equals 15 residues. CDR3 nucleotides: TGCGCCAGCAGCCAAGCGCTAGGGAACTTATATGGCTACACCTTC. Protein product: CASSQALGNLYGYTF.

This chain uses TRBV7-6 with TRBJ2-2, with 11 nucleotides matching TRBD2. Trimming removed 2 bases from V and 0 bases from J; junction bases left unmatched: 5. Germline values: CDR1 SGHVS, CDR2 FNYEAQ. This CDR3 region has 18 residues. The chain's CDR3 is CASSLFLAGGANTGELFF. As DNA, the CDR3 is TGTGCCAGCAGCTTATTCCTAGCGGGGGGCGCGAACACCGGGGAGCTGTTTTTT.

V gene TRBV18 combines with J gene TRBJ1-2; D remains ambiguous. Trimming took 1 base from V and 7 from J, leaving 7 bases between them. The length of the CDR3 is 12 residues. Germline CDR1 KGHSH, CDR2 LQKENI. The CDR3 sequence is CASSPLAGGYTF. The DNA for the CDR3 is TGTGCCAGCTCACCACTGGCAGGTGGCTACACCTTC.

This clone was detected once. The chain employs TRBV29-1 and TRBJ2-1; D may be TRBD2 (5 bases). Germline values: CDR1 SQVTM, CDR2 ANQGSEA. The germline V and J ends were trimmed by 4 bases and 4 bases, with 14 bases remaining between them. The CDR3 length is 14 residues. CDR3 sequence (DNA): TGCAGCGTTGGAAGTTCGGGATCTTACAATGAGCAGTTCTTC. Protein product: CSVGSSGSYNEQFF.

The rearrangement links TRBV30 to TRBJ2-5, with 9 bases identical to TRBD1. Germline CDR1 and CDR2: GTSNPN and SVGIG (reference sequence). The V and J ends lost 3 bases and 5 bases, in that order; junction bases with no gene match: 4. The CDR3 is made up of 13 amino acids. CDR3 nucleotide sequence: TGTGCCTGGAGGGGGACAGGGAGGGAGACCCAGTACTTC. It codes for CAWRGTGRETQYF. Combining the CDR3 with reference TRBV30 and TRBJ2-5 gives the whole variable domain SQTIHQWPATLVQPVGSPLSLECTVEGTSNPNLYWYRQAAGRGLQLLFYSVGIGQISSEVPQNLSASRPQDRQFILSSKKLLLSDSGFYLCAWRGTGRETQYFGPGTRLLVL.

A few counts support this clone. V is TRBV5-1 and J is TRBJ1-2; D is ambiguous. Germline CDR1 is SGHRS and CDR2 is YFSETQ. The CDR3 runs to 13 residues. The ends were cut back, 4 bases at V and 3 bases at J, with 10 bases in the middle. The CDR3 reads CASSLGGDYGYTF. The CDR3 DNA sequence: TGCGCCAGCAGCCTTGGAGGAGACTATGGCTACACCTTC.

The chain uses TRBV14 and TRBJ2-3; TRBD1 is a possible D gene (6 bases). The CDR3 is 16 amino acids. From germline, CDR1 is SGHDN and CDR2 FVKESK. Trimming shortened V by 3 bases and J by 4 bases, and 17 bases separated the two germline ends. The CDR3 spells CASSHLGGGPADTQYF. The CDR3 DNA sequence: TGTGCCAGCAGCCACCTTGGGGGCGGACCGGCAGATACGCAGTATTTT.